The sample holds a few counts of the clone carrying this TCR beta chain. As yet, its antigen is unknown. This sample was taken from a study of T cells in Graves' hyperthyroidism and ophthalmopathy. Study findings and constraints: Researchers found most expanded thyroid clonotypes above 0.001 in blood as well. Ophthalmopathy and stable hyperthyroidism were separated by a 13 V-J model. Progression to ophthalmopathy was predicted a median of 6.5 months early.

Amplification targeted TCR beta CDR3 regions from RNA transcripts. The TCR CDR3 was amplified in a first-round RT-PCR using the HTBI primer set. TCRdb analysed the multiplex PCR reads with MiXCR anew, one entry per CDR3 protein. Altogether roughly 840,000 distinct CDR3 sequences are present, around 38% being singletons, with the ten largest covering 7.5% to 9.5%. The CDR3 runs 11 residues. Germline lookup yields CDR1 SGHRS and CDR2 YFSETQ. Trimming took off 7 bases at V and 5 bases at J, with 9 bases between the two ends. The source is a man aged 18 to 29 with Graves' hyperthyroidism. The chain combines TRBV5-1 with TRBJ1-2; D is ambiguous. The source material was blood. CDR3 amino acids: CASGEGYGYTF. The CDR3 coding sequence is TGCGCCAGCGGCGAGGGTTATGGCTACACCTTC.